The 18 T cell receptor beta chains below all came from one sample that was sequenced in a study of technical replicates of blood from a few donors. Repertoires were generated with immunoSEQ multiplex PCR, while TCRdb's copy carries only in-frame clones and drops some. Of about 81,000 clones listed, around 96% were seen once; the top ten hold about 0.2%. The sample comprised T cells isolated from PBMCs. The source of these receptors is a human donor in good health.

V gene TRBV30 combines with J gene TRBJ2-2; 7 bases are shared with TRBD2. Losses at the gene ends were 4 bases for V and 5 bases for J; bases not matched to a gene: 1. The length of the CDR3 is 12 residues. Germline V CDR1 and CDR2: GTSNPN, SVGIG (reference sequence). CDR3 region: CAWKRGTGELFF. CDR3 DNA: TGTGCCTGGAAGCGGGGAACCGGGGAGCTGTTTTTT.

This clone appeared once. The chain is built from TRBV6-1 and TRBJ1-4, with 9 bases fitting TRBD1. This CDR3 is 15 amino acids long. Germline values: CDR1 MNHNS, CDR2 SASEGT. V gave up 5 bases and J gave up 7 bases; unmatched junction bases: 8. The CDR3 bases are TGTGCCAGCAGTTTGATAGACAGGGGGTCTGAAAAACTGTTTTTT. As protein: CASSLIDRGSEKLFF.

This clone has just one count. This chain connects TRBV4-2 to TRBJ1-1; possible D gene TRBD1, 6 bases. Germline-derived CDR1 and CDR2 are LGHNA and YNFKEQ. This CDR3 comprises 15 residues. The V and J ends lost 1 base and 6 bases respectively, with 15 bases between them. DNA for the CDR3: TGTGCCAGCAGCCAAGTTGAAGGGGGTTGGTCTGAAGCTTTCTTT. It is translated as CASSQVEGGWSEAFF.

The rearrangement uses TRBV5-4 and TRBJ2-3, with D maybe TRBD2 (7 bases). The germline gives CDR1 SGHNT, CDR2 YYREEE (reference sequence). Trimming took off 4 bases at V and 5 bases at J, with 14 bases between the two ends. There are 14 residues in the CDR3. The CDR3: CASSSKRGGDTQYF. The CDR3 region has the DNA TGTGCCAGCAGCAGCAAAAGGGGGGGAGATACGCAGTATTTT.

V gene TRBV11-3 combines with J gene TRBJ1-2; D gene ambiguous. V was shortened by 0 bases and J by 3 bases, with 11 bases between the two germline ends. The CDR3 has 15 residues. Germline CDR1 is SGHNT and CDR2 is YENEEA. CDR3 sequence (DNA): TGTGCCAGCAGCTTAGATATACGTGGAGACTATGGCTACACCTTC. Protein product: CASSLDIRGDYGYTF.

This rearrangement joins TRBV5-4 to TRBJ2-3; D possibly corresponds to TRBD2 (7 bases). Trimming cost V 2 bases and J 6 bases, with 16 bases left between them. The CDR3 length is 15 residues. Germline-derived CDR1 and CDR2 are SGHNT and YYREEE (reference sequence). CDR3 in DNA: TGTGCCAGCAGCTTTCCCGGGGGCGGGGGCGATACGCAGTATTTT. Translating it yields CASSFPGGGGDTQYF.

The chain employs TRBV27 and TRBJ2-1; 9 bases match TRBD2. V lost 2 bases and J lost 8; bases outside the gene matches: 10. The germline V gene encodes CDR1 MNHEY and CDR2 SMNVEV (reference sequence). The CDR3 runs to 16 residues. CDR3 DNA sequence: TGTGCCAGCAGTTTAGGGAAGCGGGGGGTCCTCCATGAGCAGTTCTTC. Its protein is CASSLGKRGVLHEQFF.

The chain recombines TRBV6-1 with TRBJ1-5; TRBD1 agrees at 9 bases. V was pared by 10 bases and J by 7 bases, with 11 bases of the junction left unmatched. This CDR3 contains 14 residues. Germline V gene data show CDR1 as MNHNS and CDR2 as SASEGT. The CDR3 loop is CATSPGQGLQPQHF. The DNA of the CDR3 is TGTGCCACCTCTCCGGGACAGGGTCTGCAGCCCCAGCATTTT.

The CDR3 reads CASGDQGSYNSPLHF. As DNA, the CDR3 is TGTGCCAGTGGTGACCAGGGATCCTATAATTCACCCCTCCACTTT. The J gene is TRBJ1-6, the V gene TRBV19, with D possibly being TRBD1 (5 bases). Germline lookup yields CDR1 LNHDA and CDR2 SQIVND (reference sequence). The CDR3 runs 15 residues. The V and J ends lost 8 bases and 1 base respectively, with 12 bases between them.

V usage is TRBV5-1 and J usage is TRBJ2-1, with a weak D call TRBD1 (6 bases). Germline values: CDR1 SGHRS, CDR2 YFSETQ. The V end lost 4 bases, the J end lost 4 bases, and 9 bases lay between the germline ends. The CDR3 is made up of 13 amino acids. The CDR3 DNA reads TGCGCCAGCAGCGATGGACAGTACAATGAGCAGTTCTTC. This encodes CASSDGQYNEQFF.

The CDR3: CASSYSHRGGTEAFF. In DNA form, the CDR3 reads TGTGCCAGCAGTTACTCACACAGGGGTGGGACTGAAGCTTTCTTT. The gene calls are TRBV6-5 and TRBJ1-1; 7 bases are shared with TRBD1. The CDR3 covers 15 residues. The trim removed 0 bases at V and 5 bases at J, leaving 6 bases unmatched. The germline gives CDR1 MNHEY, CDR2 SVGAGI.

V and J are TRBV10-3 and TRBJ2-5, with unresolved D. The CDR3 has 13 residues. With 4 bases removed from V and 3 bases from J, the gap between germline ends came to 9 bases. Germline CDR1 and CDR2: ENHRY and SYGVKD. CDR3 loop: CAISGAGKETQYF. The CDR3 nucleotides are TGTGCCATCAGTGGGGCAGGTAAAGAGACCCAGTACTTC.

The chain employs TRBV28 and TRBJ1-1; the D is unclear. The ends were cut back, 2 bases at V and 12 bases at J, with 13 bases in the middle. The CDR3 runs 12 residues. Germline V gene data show CDR1 as MDHEN and CDR2 as SYDVKM. The CDR3 loop is CASSLTGVDPFF. DNA of the CDR3: TGTGCCAGCAGTTTAACCGGGGTTGATCCTTTCTTT.

This sequence joins TRBV2 and TRBJ2-4; tentative D call: TRBD2 (6 bases). The CDR3 length is 13 residues. Germline V gives CDR1 SNHLY, CDR2 FYNNEI. The V end was cut by 6 bases, the J end by 7 bases, with 13 bases between. This CDR3 is CASSDGGENIQYF. CDR3 sequence (DNA): TGTGCCAGCAGCGACGGAGGGGAGAACATTCAGTACTTC.

V usage is TRBV9 and J usage is TRBJ2-6; D perhaps matches TRBD2 (5 bases). The CDR3 has 17 residues. V lost 7 bases to trimming and J lost 0 bases, with 17 bases between them. The germline CDR1 and CDR2 sequences are SGDLS and YYNGEE. The CDR3 spells CASGAGSTYSGANVLTF. Written as DNA, the CDR3 is TGTGCCAGCGGTGCGGGCAGTACTTACTCTGGGGCCAACGTCCTGACTTTC.

The CDR3 DNA sequence: TGCGCCAGCAGCCAAGGGAAAAGGGGGGAAAAACTGTTTTTT. It codes for CASSQGKRGEKLFF. The J gene is TRBJ1-4, the V gene TRBV4-1, with TRBD1 as a possible D gene (6 bases). This CDR3 has 14 amino acids. Germline V gene data show CDR1 as MGHRA and CDR2 as YSYEKL. V was cut by 1 base and J by 8 bases, with 11 bases left in between.

The chain recombines TRBV4-1 with TRBJ1-1, with a weak D call TRBD1 (5 bases). V was clipped by 4 bases and J by 4 bases, with 16 bases between them. The germline V gene encodes CDR1 MGHRA and CDR2 YSYEKL. The CDR3 length is 15 residues. The CDR3 sequence is CASSPRAQGSTEAFF. The CDR3 nucleotides read TGCGCCAGCAGCCCAAGGGCCCAGGGATCCACTGAAGCTTTCTTT.

The rearrangement links TRBV14 to TRBJ2-1, with D unresolved. The length of the CDR3 is 15 residues. The V and J ends lost 1 base and 7 bases respectively, with 14 bases between them. The germline CDR1 and CDR2 sequences are SGHDN and FVKESK. For the CDR3, the DNA is TGTGCCAGCAGCCAAGCGTACAGTCCTGTAAATGAGCAGTTCTTC. Amino acids: CASSQAYSPVNEQFF.